These 4 T cell receptor beta chains came from one sample sequenced in a study of read filtering for tumor transcriptome and immune sequencing. Molecular barcoded adaptors covering alpha/delta and beta/gamma chains were used on about 390 ng RNA. TCRdb re-derived calls from the reads in MiXCR, one entry per CDR3 protein. The table lists approximately 140,000 distinct CDR3 sequences, around 14% of them singletons. Sequencing used a population of CD138-negative cells sorted from bone marrow. The receptors shown here come from a donor at least 40 years old with multiple myeloma.

This clonotype was found many times. The CDR3 DNA is TGCAGTGCGAAGGGCGGACAGGGAAATGTTGGCAATCAGCCCCAGCATTTT. Its protein product is CSAKGGQGNVGNQPQHF. The chain combines TRBV20-1 with TRBJ1-5, with 8 bases fitting TRBD1. V lost 6 bases, J lost 2 bases, and 15 bases stayed unmatched. Germline V gene sequence: CDR1 DFQATT, CDR2 SNEGSKA (reference sequence). CDR3 size: 17 residues.

To note about this clonotype: A far larger clone is just one base off, so this is likely a read error. The CDR3 does not close with the conserved phenylalanine or tryptophan, likely indicating a read error. The V and J genes are TRBV7-3 and TRBJ2-1, with D perhaps TRBD1 or TRBD2 (5 bases each). Trimming removed 3 bases at V and 4 bases at J, with 10 bases between. The CDR3 runs 14 residues. Germline CDR1 reads SGHTA; CDR2 reads FQGTGA. CDR3 DNA: TGTGCCAGCAGCTTTGGGACGGCTTACAATGAGCAGTTCTCC. Translating gives CASSFGTAYNEQFS.

This clonotype has only a few counts. This chain uses TRBV15 with TRBJ2-2; 12 bases are a match to TRBD1. The ends lost 1 base at V and 9 bases at J; junction bases unmatched: 3. Germline V gene sequence: CDR1 LNHNV, CDR2 YYDKDF (reference sequence). This CDR3 has 15 residues. The CDR3 protein is CATSRARDRGRELFF. CDR3 nucleotide sequence: TGTGCCACCAGCAGAGCCCGGGACAGGGGGCGGGAGCTGTTTTTT.

This clonotype showed up many times. The chain couples TRBV25-1 to TRBJ1-2; D is uncertain. The CDR3 is 14 residues long. V was shortened by 3 bases and J by 4 bases, with 12 bases between the two germline ends. Germline values: CDR1 MGHDK, CDR2 SYGVNS. The CDR3 region has the DNA TGTGCCAGCAGTGATACAGACCGTAGCTATGGCTACACCTTC. This encodes CASSDTDRSYGYTF.